The 9 T cell receptor beta chains below were found in one sample sequenced in a study of cytomegalovirus exposure and HLA in healthy donors (dated 2017 in TCRdb). Library prep was done by the immunoSEQ multiplex PCR assay. For the multiplex PCR, a mixture combining 60 forward primers for TCR Vbeta segments and 13 reverse primers for TCR Jbeta segments was used. The table was pulled from immuneACCESS by TCRdb, which kept in-frame rearrangements only. Such tables lose some clones; where checked, under half of the loss comes from unresolved V genes, and the rest has no known cause. Counted in this sample were roughly 120,000 clones; around three quarters of them appeared once. The top ten constitute 2% of the sample. The sample consisted of PBMCs. The receptors were sampled from a man between 18 and 29 years old in good health and CMV-seronegative.

This chain links TRBV5-1 with TRBJ1-6; 7 bases are shared with TRBD1. The J segment lost 5 bases and the V segment lost 4 bases, leaving 9 bases of the junction unmatched. In germline, CDR1 is SGHRS, CDR2 YFSETQ. This CDR3 is 16 amino acids long. Here the CDR3 DNA reads TGCGCCAGCAGCCAAGTGGGGCAGGGGGATAATTCACCCCTCCACTTT. Translating it yields CASSQVGQGDNSPLHF.

This clone came up a few times. The chain links TRBV6-6 to TRBJ1-1; D not resolved. This CDR3 is 12 amino acids long. Germline CDR1 reads MNHNY; CDR2 reads SVGAGI (reference sequence). Trimming shortened V by 5 bases and J by 5 bases, and 9 bases separated the two germline ends. The CDR3, as DNA: TGTGCCAGCAGTAATTTGCGGACTGAAGCTTTCTTT. Amino acids: CASSNLRTEAFF.

This clone turned up a few times. The J gene is TRBJ2-7, the V gene TRBV5-8; 14 bases map to TRBD2. Germline V CDR1 and CDR2: SGHTS, YDEGEE. V shed 7 bases and J 1 base; nucleotides not matched to a gene: 13. This CDR3 comprises 18 residues. CDR3 sequence: CASPILGTSGSTSYEQYF. CDR3 DNA: TGTGCCAGCCCAATTTTAGGGACTAGCGGGAGTACGTCCTACGAGCAGTACTTC.

The rearrangement joins TRBV9 to TRBJ2-5, with TRBD1 matching 9 bases. Germline CDR1 reads SGDLS; CDR2 reads YYNGEE. The CDR3 runs to 16 residues. J lost 5 bases, V lost 3 bases, and 11 bases had no gene match. The CDR3 region has the DNA TGTGCCAGCAGCGCCAGTCCGGCAGGACAGGGGGAGACCCAGTACTTC. Amino acid sequence: CASSASPAGQGETQYF. The entire variable domain, with the rest obtained from reference TRBV9 and TRBJ2-5, is as follows: DSGVTQTPKHLITATGQRVTLRCSPRSGDLSVYWYQQSLDQGLQFLIQYYNGEERAKGNILERFSAQQFPDLHSELNLSSLELGDSALYFCASSASPAGQGETQYFGPGTRLLVL.

Here the CDR3 DNA reads TGTGCCAGCAGTGGGGACAGAACTAACTATGGCTACACCTTC. This encodes CASSGDRTNYGYTF. The V gene is TRBV2, the J gene TRBJ1-2; TRBD1 matches 7 bases. CDR1 is SNHLY and CDR2 is FYNNEI in the germline V gene. This CDR3 has 14 amino acids. V shed 4 bases and J 0 bases; nucleotides not matched to a gene: 2. The full variable domain, in which reference TRBV2 and TRBJ1-2 provide the parts outside the CDR3, is EPEVTQTPSHQVTQMGQEVILRCVPISNHLYFYWYRQILGQKVEFLVSFYNNEISEKSEIFDDQFSVERPDGSNFTLKIRSTKLEDSAMYFCASSGDRTNYGYTFGSGTRLTVV.

The chain couples TRBV19 to TRBJ1-3; the D gene is possibly TRBD1 (6 bases). Germline V CDR1 and CDR2: LNHDA, SQIVND (reference sequence). The CDR3 extends over 16 amino acids. The V end was cut by 5 bases, the J end by 2 bases, with 16 bases between. The CDR3 here is CASSPWDIQAGNTIYF. In DNA, the CDR3 is TGTGCCAGTAGTCCCTGGGACATTCAAGCTGGAAACACCATATATTTT.

The J gene is TRBJ2-7, the V gene TRBV20-1, with D possibly TRBD2 on 5 matching bases. Trimming shortened V by 1 base and J by 7 bases, and 8 bases separated the two germline ends. The length of the CDR3 is 11 residues. The germline V gene encodes CDR1 DFQATT and CDR2 SNEGSKA (reference sequence). The DNA for the CDR3 is TGCAGTGCTAGAGCTCGGGGTGAGCAGTACTTC. This translates into CSARARGEQYF.

The V and J genes are TRBV9 and TRBJ2-7, with a weak D call TRBD2 (6 bases). The CDR3 length is 16 residues. The V end was cut by 4 bases, the J end by 4 bases, with 21 bases between. CDR1 SGDLS and CDR2 YYNGEE come from the germline V gene. The CDR3 region is CASSTGPAGSGYEQYF. CDR3 in DNA: TGTGCCAGCAGCACAGGACCGGCGGGGAGTGGTTACGAGCAGTACTTC.

The rearrangement uses TRBV11-3 and TRBJ2-5; TRBD1 matches 10 bases. J gave up 5 bases and V 5 bases, and 11 bases lay outside the gene matches. Germline CDR1 SGHNT, CDR2 YENEEA. The CDR3 extends over 16 amino acids. Written as DNA, the CDR3 is TGTGCCAGCAGCCTTGGAGGGACAGGGGCTATGGAGACCCAGTACTTC. Translation gives CASSLGGTGAMETQYF.